The clone carrying this T cell receptor (beta chain) has just a few counts. What it binds is not known. TCRdb passed the RT-PCR reads through MiXCR, listing each CDR3 protein once. The sample shows roughly 190,000 distinct CDR3 sequences, roughly an eighth of them seen only once. This record comes from a study of response to subunit inactivated influenza vaccine. Germline CDR1 and CDR2: DFQATT and SNEGSKA (reference sequence). The CDR3 covers 13 residues. The V end lost 4 bases, the J end lost 2 bases, and 12 bases lay between the germline ends. Study-wide findings and caveats: Few new T cells, the authors suggested, are recruited by each seasonal influenza vaccination.

The sequences come from CD8+ T cells sorted from PBMCs, collected 5 days after vaccination. The rearrangement uses TRBV20-1 and TRBJ2-7; possible D gene TRBD2, 5 bases. This TCR was sampled from a man aged 45-60 years who received an inactivated influenza vaccine. The CDR3 is CSATLVAPYEQYF. The DNA of the CDR3 is TGCAGTGCTACACTAGTTGCCCCCTACGAGCAGTACTTC.